Presented here are 27 T cell receptor beta chains from one specimen sequenced in a study of beta chain features in type 1 diabetes. Reverse transcribing all isolated RNA meant expressed TCRB transcripts were sequenced. TCRdb keeps only in-frame clones here, not all; method: immunoSEQ multiplex PCR. The table records 140,000 to 150,000 clones, under 60% of them present only once. Source material: Tregs from blood. The receptors here all came from a man younger than 35 in good health.

In this sample, this clone turned up a few times. This chain uses TRBV4-2 with TRBJ1-5; D remains unclear. The CDR3 runs to 14 residues. Trimming shortened V by 0 bases and J by 1 base, and 4 bases separated the two germline ends. Germline V CDR1 and CDR2: LGHNA, YNFKEQ. CDR3 sequence: CASSQERSNQPQHF. In DNA form, the CDR3 reads TGTGCCAGCAGCCAAGAACGGAGCAATCAGCCCCAGCATTTT.

The CDR3 region is CATPGQALHSNQPQHF. Here the CDR3 DNA reads TGTGCCACTCCGGGACAGGCCCTTCATAGCAATCAGCCCCAGCATTTT. The V gene is TRBV27, the J gene TRBJ1-5; 8 bases align to TRBD1. The CDR3 has 16 residues. V shed 10 bases, J shed 0 bases, and the junction held 11 bases outside the gene matches. In germline, CDR1 is MNHEY, CDR2 SMNVEV (reference sequence).

This clone was recorded a few times. In DNA form, the CDR3 reads TGCGCCAGCAGCTTCGGGGGGGCCGGGGAGCTGTTTTTT. Its translation: CASSFGGAGELFF. The chain is built from TRBV5-1 and TRBJ2-2; 8 nucleotides agree with TRBD2. The CDR3 length is 13 residues. Germline V gene sequence: CDR1 SGHRS, CDR2 YFSETQ. V lost 2 bases, J lost 6 bases, and 0 bases stayed unmatched.

The CDR3 bases are TGTGCCAGCAGTGAACAACCTATCCCCACAGATACGCAGTATTTT. This encodes CASSEQPIPTDTQYF. V usage is TRBV6-1 and J usage is TRBJ2-3; no firm D call. The CDR3 extends over 15 amino acids. Trimming cost V 2 bases and J 2 bases, with 11 bases left between them. CDR1 MNHNS and CDR2 SASEGT come from the germline V gene.

The genes are TRBV7-9 and TRBJ2-7, with 9 bases aligning to TRBD1. The CDR3 runs 14 residues. Germline loops: CDR1 SEHNR, CDR2 FQNEAQ (reference sequence). J gave up 7 bases and V 8 bases, and 12 bases lay outside the gene matches. CDR3 sequence reads: CASDMGQGFSEQYF. The CDR3 bases are TGTGCCAGCGACATGGGACAGGGTTTCTCGGAGCAGTACTTC.

This clone was recorded a few times. The chain uses TRBV9 and TRBJ2-7, with TRBD1 matching 8 bases. Germline assignment: CDR1 SGDLS and CDR2 YYNGEE. V was pared by 3 bases and J by 2 bases, with 1 base of the junction left unmatched. CDR3 length: 13 amino acids. The CDR3 region has the DNA TGTGCCAGCAGCGGACAGGGGACCTACGAGCAGTACTTC. Translation: CASSGQGTYEQYF.

This sequence joins TRBV4-1 and TRBJ2-7, with 7 bases identical to TRBD1. Germline lookup yields CDR1 MGHRA and CDR2 YSYEKL. The CDR3 sequence is 15 residues long. Germline trimming cut 4 bases from V and 1 base from J; bases unmatched to any gene: 7. CDR3 sequence (DNA): TGCGCCAGCAGCCGCATTAGGGACAGTTCCTACGAGCAGTACTTC. This translates into CASSRIRDSSYEQYF.

The chain is built from TRBV11-1 and TRBJ2-1, with 12 nucleotides matching TRBD2. The CDR3 runs to 16 residues. From germline, CDR1 is SGHAT and CDR2 FQDESV (reference sequence). Trimming took 5 bases from V and 2 from J; bases not matched to a gene: 4. The CDR3 nucleotides read TGTGCCAGCAGCCTCGGACTAGCGGGAACCTACAATGAGCAGTTCTTC. Amino acid sequence: CASSLGLAGTYNEQFF.

The chain combines TRBV27 with TRBJ1-1; 8 bases map to TRBD1. V lost 7 bases, J lost 7 bases, and 5 bases stayed unmatched. CDR3 size: 12 residues. The germline V gene encodes CDR1 MNHEY and CDR2 SMNVEV (reference sequence). CDR3: CASTTGGGEAFF. The CDR3 DNA reads as TGTGCCAGCACCACAGGGGGGGGTGAAGCTTTCTTT.

The sample holds a few counts of this clone. The chain recombines TRBV5-4 with TRBJ2-5, with 13 bases that match TRBD2. From germline, CDR1 is SGHNT and CDR2 YYREEE (reference sequence). The CDR3 runs to 16 residues. V shed 3 bases, J shed 0 bases, and the junction held 2 bases outside the gene matches. CDR3 coding DNA: TGTGCCAGCAGCTCGGGGACTAGCGGGAACCAAGAGACCCAGTACTTC. Translating it yields CASSSGTSGNQETQYF.

The chain recombines TRBV29-1 with TRBJ1-4; TRBD1 matches 8 bases. Germline loops: CDR1 SQVTM, CDR2 ANQGSEA. V lost 5 bases, J lost 7 bases, and 6 bases stayed unmatched. The CDR3 has 13 amino acids. The DNA for the CDR3 is TGCAGCGTTTTTGGACAGGGAGGTGAAAAACTGTTTTTT. Protein: CSVFGQGGEKLFF.

J is TRBJ2-5 and V is TRBV7-2; D is unresolved. The V end lost 2 bases, the J end lost 1 base, and 14 bases lay between the germline ends. The V gene's germline CDR1 is SGHTA and CDR2 FQGNSA. The CDR3 totals 16 residues. CDR3 nucleotides: TGTGCCAGCAGCTTATCCCTTGGGCAGAGCCAAGAGACCCAGTACTTC. Amino acids: CASSLSLGQSQETQYF.

The chain is built from TRBV9 and TRBJ1-2, with D perhaps matching TRBD1 (5 bases). Trimming took off 4 bases at V and 8 bases at J, with 12 bases between the two ends. Looked up from germline, CDR1 is SGDLS and CDR2 is YYNGEE. This CDR3 has 12 residues. In DNA, the CDR3 is TGTGCCAGCAGCCAAGGGGCGGAAGGCTACACCTTC. As protein: CASSQGAEGYTF. Drawing the rest from reference TRBV9 and TRBJ1-2, the complete variable domain is DSGVTQTPKHLITATGQRVTLRCSPRSGDLSVYWYQQSLDQGLQFLIQYYNGEERAKGNILERFSAQQFPDLHSELNLSSLELGDSALYFCASSQGAEGYTFGSGTRLTVV.

The rearrangement joins TRBV5-4 to TRBJ2-7; the match to TRBD1 covers 9 bases. Unmatched junction bases numbered 8, after V lost 3 bases and J lost 7 bases. The CDR3 totals 14 residues. Germline V gene sequence: CDR1 SGHNT, CDR2 YYREEE (reference sequence). The CDR3 region is CASSSQGALREQYF. The CDR3 bases are TGTGCCAGCAGCTCACAGGGGGCTCTTAGGGAGCAGTACTTC.

The V and J genes are TRBV18 and TRBJ2-7; 8 nucleotides match TRBD2. The CDR3 runs to 15 residues. V lost 4 bases and J lost 0; bases outside the gene matches: 5. Germline lookup yields CDR1 KGHSH and CDR2 LQKENI. CDR3 residues: CASSLRGESSYEQYF. For the CDR3, the DNA is TGTGCCAGCTCACTGCGGGGGGAGAGCTCCTACGAGCAGTACTTC.

V usage is TRBV7-2 and J usage is TRBJ1-1; D is possibly TRBD1 (5 bases). Germline V CDR1 and CDR2: SGHTA, FQGNSA. V lost 5 bases and J 4 bases, leaving 11 bases between the germline ends. This CDR3 has 13 amino acids. CDR3 amino acids: CASSPTGSTEAFF. CDR3 DNA: TGTGCCAGCAGCCCCACAGGATCCACTGAAGCTTTCTTT. Based on the CDR3 plus reference TRBV7-2 and TRBJ1-1, the full variable domain is GAGVSQSPSNKVTEKGKDVELRCDPISGHTALYWYRQSLGQGLEFLIYFQGNSAPDKSGLPSDRFSAERTGGSVSTLTIQRTQQEDSAVYLCASSPTGSTEAFFGQGTRLTVV.

The rearrangement links TRBV9 to TRBJ2-7; possible D gene TRBD1, 5 bases. The germline CDR1 and CDR2 sequences are SGDLS and YYNGEE. There are 15 residues in the CDR3. V dropped 4 bases and J dropped 1 base, with 15 bases sitting between them. This chain's CDR3 is CASSPLRRQSYEQYF. The CDR3 coding sequence is TGTGCCAGCAGCCCCCTTCGAAGACAGTCCTACGAGCAGTACTTC.

The chain carries TRBV23-1 and TRBJ1-1; weak D call: TRBD1 (5 bases). TRBV23-1 is flagged as an ORF with uncertain function. The CDR3 has 15 residues. Trimming removed 0 bases at V and 1 base at J, with 9 bases between. CDR3 bases: TGCGCCAGCAGTCAATCGGAGCAGGGGAACACTGAAGCTTTCTTT. Encoded protein: CASSQSEQGNTEAFF.

Only a few counts were recorded for this clone. The chain carries TRBV25-1 and TRBJ1-2; weak D call: TRBD1 (6 bases). This CDR3 is built from 11 residues. V was trimmed by 4 bases and J by 14 bases, leaving 14 bases between them. CDR1 MGHDK and CDR2 SYGVNS come from the germline V gene. CDR3 sequence (DNA): TGTGCCAGCAGTGGGGACACCGCAGTTACCTTC. It is translated as CASSGDTAVTF.

The chain joins TRBV30 to TRBJ1-6, with TRBD1 matching 7 bases. From germline, CDR1 is GTSNPN and CDR2 SVGIG (reference sequence). The CDR3 is 15 residues long. J gave up 0 bases and V 4 bases, and 3 bases lay outside the gene matches. As DNA, the CDR3 is TGTGCCTGGACGACAGGGAGCTCCTATAATTCACCCCTCCACTTT. Translated, it gives CAWTTGSSYNSPLHF.

This chain links TRBV18 with TRBJ2-3; tentatively, D is TRBD1 (6 bases). V lost 6 bases to trimming and J lost 8 bases, with 12 bases between them. Germline CDR1 reads KGHSH; CDR2 reads LQKENI. CDR3 size: 12 residues. The CDR3 DNA is TGTGCCAGCTCGGAGGTCAGGGGTACGCAGTATTTT. This translates into CASSEVRGTQYF.

V is TRBV18 and J is TRBJ2-3; D remains ambiguous. The germline V gene encodes CDR1 KGHSH and CDR2 LQKENI. The CDR3 runs 12 residues. V was pared by 4 bases and J by 7 bases, with 9 bases between. The CDR3 DNA is TGTGCCAGCTCACTTCCCCAGAATACGCAGTATTTT. Protein: CASSLPQNTQYF.

This clone was recorded only once. The chain combines TRBV19 with TRBJ2-5; D is uncertain. Germline CDR1 reads LNHDA; CDR2 reads SQIVND (reference sequence). The CDR3 runs 15 residues. V shed 6 bases and J shed 2 bases, with 16 bases lying between them. The CDR3 coding sequence is TGTGCCAGTAGCTCCGGCAGGTGGAAGCAAGAGACCCAGTACTTC. It is translated as CASSSGRWKQETQYF.

V and J are TRBV7-9 and TRBJ2-3, with D unresolved. Germline values: CDR1 SEHNR, CDR2 FQNEAQ (reference sequence). With 2 bases removed from V and 2 bases from J, the gap between germline ends came to 5 bases. This CDR3 is 13 amino acids long. Here the CDR3 DNA reads TGTGCCAGCAGCTTACCTAACACAGATACGCAGTATTTT. As protein: CASSLPNTDTQYF.

This clone was seen a handful of times. The gene calls are TRBV7-9 and TRBJ1-1, with a tentative D call TRBD1 (6 bases). The CDR3 consists of 15 residues. V shed 2 bases and J shed 6 bases, with 16 bases lying between them. CDR1 and CDR2 (germline): SEHNR, FQNEAQ (reference sequence). CDR3 protein: CASSLLKQGNAEAFF. CDR3 DNA sequence: TGTGCCAGCAGCTTACTGAAACAGGGCAACGCTGAAGCTTTCTTT.

The genes are TRBV5-1 and TRBJ2-7; 8 nucleotides align to TRBD1. Trimming cost V 5 bases and J 4 bases; bases outside gene matches: 8. This CDR3 has 14 residues. Germline loops: CDR1 SGHRS, CDR2 YFSETQ. CDR3 sequence (DNA): TGCGCCAGCAGTCCCGGACAGGGAAGGTACGAGCAGTACTTC. Its translation: CASSPGQGRYEQYF.

This clone was seen a single time. The genes are TRBV4-3 and TRBJ2-4; no clear D. CDR1 LGHNA and CDR2 YSLEER come from the germline V gene. V dropped 0 bases and J dropped 8 bases, with 11 bases sitting between them. The CDR3 is 14 residues long. CDR3 region: CASSQDTSRDIQYF. The CDR3 nucleotides read TGCGCCAGCAGCCAAGATACGAGTCGTGACATTCAGTACTTC.